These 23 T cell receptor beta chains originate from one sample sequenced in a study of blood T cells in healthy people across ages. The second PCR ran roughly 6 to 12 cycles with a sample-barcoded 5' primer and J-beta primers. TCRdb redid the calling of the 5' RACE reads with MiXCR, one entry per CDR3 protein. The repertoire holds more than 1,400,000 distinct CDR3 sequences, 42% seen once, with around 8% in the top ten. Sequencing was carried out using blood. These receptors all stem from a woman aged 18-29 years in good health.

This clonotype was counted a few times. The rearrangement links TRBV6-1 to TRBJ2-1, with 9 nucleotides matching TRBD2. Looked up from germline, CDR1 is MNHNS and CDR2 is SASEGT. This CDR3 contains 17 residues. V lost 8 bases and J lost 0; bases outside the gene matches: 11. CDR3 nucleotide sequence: TGTGCCAGCCGTGCTATAGCGGGAGAGATCTCCTACAATGAGCAGTTCTTC. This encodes CASRAIAGEISYNEQFF.

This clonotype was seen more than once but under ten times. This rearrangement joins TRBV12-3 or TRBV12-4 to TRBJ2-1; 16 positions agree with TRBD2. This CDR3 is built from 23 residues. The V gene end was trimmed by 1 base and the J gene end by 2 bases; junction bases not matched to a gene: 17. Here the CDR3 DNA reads TGTGCCAGCAGTTTAGTTTCATTCGGTTTAGGGACTAGCGGGAGGGCCGCCTACAATGAGCAGTTCTTC. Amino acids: CASSLVSFGLGTSGRAAYNEQFF.

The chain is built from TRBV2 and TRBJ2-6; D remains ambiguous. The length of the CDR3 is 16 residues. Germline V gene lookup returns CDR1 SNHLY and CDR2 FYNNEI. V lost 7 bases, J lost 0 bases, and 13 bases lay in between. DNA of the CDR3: TGTGCCAGCAAGAGAGACGGGTCCTCTGGGGCCAACGTCCTGACTTTC. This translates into CASKRDGSSGANVLTF.

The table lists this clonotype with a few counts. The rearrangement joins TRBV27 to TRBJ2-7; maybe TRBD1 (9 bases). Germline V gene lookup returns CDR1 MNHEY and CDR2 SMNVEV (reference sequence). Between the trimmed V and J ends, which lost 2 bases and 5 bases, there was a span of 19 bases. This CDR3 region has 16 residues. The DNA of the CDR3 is TGTGCCAGCAGTTTAAAGTTAGCGGGACAGGGCCACGAGCAGTACTTC. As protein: CASSLKLAGQGHEQYF.

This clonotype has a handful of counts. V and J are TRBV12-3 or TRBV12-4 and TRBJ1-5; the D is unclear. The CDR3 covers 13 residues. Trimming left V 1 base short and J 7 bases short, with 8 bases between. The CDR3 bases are TGTGCCAGCAGTTTAGGTAGGAGCCAGCCCCAGCATTTT. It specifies CASSLGRSQPQHF.

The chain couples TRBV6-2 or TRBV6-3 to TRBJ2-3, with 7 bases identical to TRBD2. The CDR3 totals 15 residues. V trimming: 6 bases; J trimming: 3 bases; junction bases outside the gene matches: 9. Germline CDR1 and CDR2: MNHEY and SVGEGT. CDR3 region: CASRPGLGNTDTQYF. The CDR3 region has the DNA TGTGCCAGCAGACCTGGACTAGGAAATACAGATACGCAGTATTTT.

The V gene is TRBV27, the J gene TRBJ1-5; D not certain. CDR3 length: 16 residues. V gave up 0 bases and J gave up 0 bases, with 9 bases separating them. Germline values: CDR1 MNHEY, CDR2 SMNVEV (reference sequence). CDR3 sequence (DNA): TGTGCCAGCAGTTTATCCGGGTCGGGTAGCAATCAGCCCCAGCATTTT. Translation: CASSLSGSGSNQPQHF.

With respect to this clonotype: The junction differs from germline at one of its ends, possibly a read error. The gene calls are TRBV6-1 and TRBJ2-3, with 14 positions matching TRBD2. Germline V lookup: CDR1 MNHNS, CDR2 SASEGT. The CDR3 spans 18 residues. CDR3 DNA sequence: TGTGCCGGCAGTCCCCGACTAGCGGGGGGGCGAAGCACAGATACGCAGTATTTT. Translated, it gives CAGSPRLAGGRSTDTQYF.

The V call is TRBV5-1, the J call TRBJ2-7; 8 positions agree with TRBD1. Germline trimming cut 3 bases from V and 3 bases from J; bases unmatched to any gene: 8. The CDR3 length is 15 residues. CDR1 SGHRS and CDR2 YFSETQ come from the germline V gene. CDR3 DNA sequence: TGCGCCAGCAGCTCTACGACCGGGACAGGCTACGAGCAGTACTTC. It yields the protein CASSSTTGTGYEQYF.

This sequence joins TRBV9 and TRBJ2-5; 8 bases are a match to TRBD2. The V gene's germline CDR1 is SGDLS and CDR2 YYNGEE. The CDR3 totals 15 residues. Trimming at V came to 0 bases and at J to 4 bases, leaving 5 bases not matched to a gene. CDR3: CASSVGQAGAETQYF. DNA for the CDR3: TGTGCCAGCAGCGTAGGGCAAGCGGGGGCAGAGACCCAGTACTTC.

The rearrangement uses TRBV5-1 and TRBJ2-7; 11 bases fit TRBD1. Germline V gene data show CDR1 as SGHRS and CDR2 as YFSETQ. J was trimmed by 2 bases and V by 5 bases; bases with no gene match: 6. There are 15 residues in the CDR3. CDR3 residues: CASRTGQGETYEQYF. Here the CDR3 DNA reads TGCGCCAGCAGGACGGGACAGGGGGAAACCTACGAGCAGTACTTC.

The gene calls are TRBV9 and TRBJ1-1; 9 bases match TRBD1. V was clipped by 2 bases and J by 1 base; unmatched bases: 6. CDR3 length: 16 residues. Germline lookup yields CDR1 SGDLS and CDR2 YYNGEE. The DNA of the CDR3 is TGTGCCAGCAGCGTTGGACAGGGGATAGGGAACACTGAAGCTTTCTTT. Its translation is CASSVGQGIGNTEAFF.

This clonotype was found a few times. The CDR3 DNA is TGCGCCAGCAGCCCGGAACAGCGGGGGGCTGTAGATACGCAGTATTTT. This encodes CASSPEQRGAVDTQYF. V usage is TRBV4-1 and J usage is TRBJ2-3; 9 positions agree with TRBD2. CDR3 length equals 16 residues. Trimming cost V 4 bases and J 5 bases; bases outside gene matches: 10. Germline values: CDR1 MGHRA, CDR2 YSYEKL.

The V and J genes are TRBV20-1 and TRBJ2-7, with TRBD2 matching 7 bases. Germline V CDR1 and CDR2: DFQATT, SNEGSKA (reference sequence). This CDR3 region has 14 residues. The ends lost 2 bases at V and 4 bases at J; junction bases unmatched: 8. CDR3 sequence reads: CSARPASSGYEQYF. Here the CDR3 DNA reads TGCAGTGCTAGACCAGCCTCTAGCGGTTACGAGCAGTACTTC.

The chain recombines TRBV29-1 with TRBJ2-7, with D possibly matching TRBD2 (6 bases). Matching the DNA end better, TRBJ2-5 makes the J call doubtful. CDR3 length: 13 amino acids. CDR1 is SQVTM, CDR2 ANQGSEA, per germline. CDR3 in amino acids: CSVEAAPEGTQYF. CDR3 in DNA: TGCAGCGTTGAAGCGGCGCCGGAGGGGACCCAGTACTTC.

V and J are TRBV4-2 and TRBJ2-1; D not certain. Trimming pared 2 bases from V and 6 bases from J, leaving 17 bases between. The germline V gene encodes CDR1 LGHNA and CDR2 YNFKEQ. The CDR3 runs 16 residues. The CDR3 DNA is TGTGCCAGCAGCCAAACCGGATCCGTAGCTAGCAATGAGCAGTTCTTC. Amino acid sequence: CASSQTGSVASNEQFF.

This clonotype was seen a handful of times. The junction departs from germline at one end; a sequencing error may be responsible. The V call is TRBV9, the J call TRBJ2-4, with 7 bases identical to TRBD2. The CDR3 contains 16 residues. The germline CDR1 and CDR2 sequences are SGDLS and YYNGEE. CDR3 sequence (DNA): TGTGCTAGCAGCCCCCAAACACTAGCGGCCAAAAACATTCAGTACTTC. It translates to CASSPQTLAAKNIQYF.

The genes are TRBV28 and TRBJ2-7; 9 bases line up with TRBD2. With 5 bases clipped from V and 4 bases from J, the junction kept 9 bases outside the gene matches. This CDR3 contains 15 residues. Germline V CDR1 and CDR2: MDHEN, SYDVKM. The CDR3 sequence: CASSPGPGLAYEQYF. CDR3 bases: TGTGCCAGCAGTCCCGGTCCGGGACTAGCATACGAGCAGTACTTC.

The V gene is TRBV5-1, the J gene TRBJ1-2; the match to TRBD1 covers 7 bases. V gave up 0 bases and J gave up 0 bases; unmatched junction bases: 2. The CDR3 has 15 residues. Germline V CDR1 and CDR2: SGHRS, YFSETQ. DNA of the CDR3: TGCGCCAGCAGCTTGGCTGGACAGGCTAACTATGGCTACACCTTC. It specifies CASSLAGQANYGYTF.

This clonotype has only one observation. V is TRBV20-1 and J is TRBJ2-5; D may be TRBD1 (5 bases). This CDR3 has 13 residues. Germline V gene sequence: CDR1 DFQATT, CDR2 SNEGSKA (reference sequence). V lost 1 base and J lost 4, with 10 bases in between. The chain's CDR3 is CSARGQGPETQYF. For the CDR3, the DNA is TGCAGTGCTAGAGGCCAGGGTCCAGAGACCCAGTACTTC.

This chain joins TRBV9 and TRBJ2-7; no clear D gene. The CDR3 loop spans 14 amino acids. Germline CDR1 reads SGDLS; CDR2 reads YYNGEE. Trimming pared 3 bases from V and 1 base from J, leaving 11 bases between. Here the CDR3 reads CASSAQSFSYEQYF. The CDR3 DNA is TGTGCCAGCAGCGCCCAGTCTTTTTCCTACGAGCAGTACTTC.

For the CDR3, the DNA is TGTGCCATCAGTGACCCGGGACTAGCGGGAGGGAAAGAGACCCAGTACTTC. It is translated as CAISDPGLAGGKETQYF. This rearrangement joins TRBV10-3 to TRBJ2-5; 16 nucleotides match TRBD2. J was trimmed by 3 bases and V by 3 bases; bases with no gene match: 4. Germline V gene lookup returns CDR1 ENHRY and CDR2 SYGVKD. This CDR3 has 17 residues.

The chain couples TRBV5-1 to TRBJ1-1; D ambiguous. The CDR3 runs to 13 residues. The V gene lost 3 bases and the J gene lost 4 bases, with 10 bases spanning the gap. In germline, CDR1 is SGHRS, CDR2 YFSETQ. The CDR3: CASSWVRSTEAFF. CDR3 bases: TGCGCCAGCAGCTGGGTTAGGAGCACTGAAGCTTTCTTT.